The TCR beta chain under discussion was sequenced for a study of cytomegalovirus exposure and HLA in healthy donors. About the research overall: Earlier sequencing of approximately 180 million T cells yielded about 120 million unique TCR beta sequences. Early released data had approximately 86 million unique TCRs, all coming from HLA-typed donors. When 398 donors were genotyped, about 81% of them were found to fall in the Caucasian-associated ancestry cluster. General study points: Immune exposure was documented only through CMV serostatus.

13 Jbeta primers and 60 Vbeta primers were used for the PCR. TCRdb's copy holds only in-frame clones and misses some; the assay was immunoSEQ multiplex PCR. The table has some 150,000 clones, about 71% seen once. Concerning this clone itself: Antigen unknown.

Sequencing used PBMCs. The TCR sequence derives from a woman aged 30 to 39 in good health and CMV-seronegative.

The CDR3 DNA sequence: TGTGCCAGCAGCTTGGATACAGGGTCTGGAAACACCATATATTTT. Protein: CASSLDTGSGNTIYF. The genes are TRBV7-6 and TRBJ1-3, with D possibly matching TRBD1 (6 bases). CDR3 length: 15 residues. Trimming left V 3 bases short and J 1 base short, with 10 bases between. CDR1 is SGHVS, CDR2 FNYEAQ, per germline.